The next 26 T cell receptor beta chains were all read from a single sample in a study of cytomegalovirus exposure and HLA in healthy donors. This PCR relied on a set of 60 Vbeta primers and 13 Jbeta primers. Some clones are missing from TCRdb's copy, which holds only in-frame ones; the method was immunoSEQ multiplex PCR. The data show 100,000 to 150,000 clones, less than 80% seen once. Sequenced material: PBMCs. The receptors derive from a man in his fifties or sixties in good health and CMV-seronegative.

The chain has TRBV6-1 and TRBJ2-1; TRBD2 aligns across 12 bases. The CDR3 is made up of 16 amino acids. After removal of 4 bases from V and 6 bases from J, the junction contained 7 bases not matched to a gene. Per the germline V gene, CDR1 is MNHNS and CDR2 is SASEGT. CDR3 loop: CASSARLAGDTNEQFF. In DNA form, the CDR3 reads TGTGCCAGCAGTGCCCGACTAGCGGGGGACACCAATGAGCAGTTCTTC.

CDR3 coding DNA: TGCAGCGTTGTACAGGGGGACACCGGGGAGCTGTTTTTT. Amino acid sequence: CSVVQGDTGELFF. The chain links TRBV29-1 to TRBJ2-2, with 8 bases fitting TRBD1. The CDR3 spans 13 residues. V lost 4 bases to trimming and J lost 3 bases; unmatched junction nucleotides: 1. The germline CDR1 and CDR2 sequences are SQVTM and ANQGSEA.

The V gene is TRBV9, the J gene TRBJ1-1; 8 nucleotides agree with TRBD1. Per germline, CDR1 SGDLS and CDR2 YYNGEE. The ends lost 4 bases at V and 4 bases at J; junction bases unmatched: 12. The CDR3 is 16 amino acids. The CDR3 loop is CASSLDRGAEGTEAFF. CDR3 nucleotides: TGTGCCAGCAGCCTCGACAGGGGCGCAGAGGGCACTGAAGCTTTCTTT.

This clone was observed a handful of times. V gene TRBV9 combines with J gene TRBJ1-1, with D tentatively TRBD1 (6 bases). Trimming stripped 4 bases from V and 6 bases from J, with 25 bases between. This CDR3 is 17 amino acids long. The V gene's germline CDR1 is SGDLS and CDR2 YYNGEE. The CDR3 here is CASSPSIPGHQLSEAFF. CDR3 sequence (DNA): TGTGCCAGCAGCCCAAGTATTCCGGGACACCAACTCTCTGAAGCTTTCTTT. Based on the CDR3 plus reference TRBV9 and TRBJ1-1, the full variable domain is DSGVTQTPKHLITATGQRVTLRCSPRSGDLSVYWYQQSLDQGLQFLIQYYNGEERAKGNILERFSAQQFPDLHSELNLSSLELGDSALYFCASSPSIPGHQLSEAFFGQGTRLTVV.

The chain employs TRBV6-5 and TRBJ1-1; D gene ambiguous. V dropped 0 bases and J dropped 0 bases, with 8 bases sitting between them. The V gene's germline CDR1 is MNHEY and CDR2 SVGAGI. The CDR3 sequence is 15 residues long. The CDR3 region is CASSYSSILNTEAFF. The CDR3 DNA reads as TGTGCCAGCAGTTACTCGAGTATACTGAACACTGAAGCTTTCTTT.

CDR3 region: CASSDRGQGMIGELFF. DNA for the CDR3: TGTGCCAGCAGTGATCGGGGACAGGGGATGATAGGGGAGCTGTTTTTT. This chain connects TRBV2 to TRBJ2-2, with TRBD1 matching 10 bases. J was trimmed by 8 bases and V by 3 bases; bases with no gene match: 9. This CDR3 has 16 residues. Germline V gene data show CDR1 as SNHLY and CDR2 as FYNNEI.

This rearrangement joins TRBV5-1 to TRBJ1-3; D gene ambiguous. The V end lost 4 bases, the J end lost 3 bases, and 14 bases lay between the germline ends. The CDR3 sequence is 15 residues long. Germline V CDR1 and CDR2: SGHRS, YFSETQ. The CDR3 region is CASSLDHSGGNTIYF. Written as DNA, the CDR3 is TGCGCCAGCAGCCTCGACCACTCGGGTGGAAACACCATATATTTT.

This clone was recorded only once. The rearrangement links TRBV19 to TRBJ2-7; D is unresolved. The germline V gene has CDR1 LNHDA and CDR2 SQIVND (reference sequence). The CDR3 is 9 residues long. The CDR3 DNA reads TGTGCCAGTAGTACCCGACATACCGTC. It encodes CASSTRHTV.

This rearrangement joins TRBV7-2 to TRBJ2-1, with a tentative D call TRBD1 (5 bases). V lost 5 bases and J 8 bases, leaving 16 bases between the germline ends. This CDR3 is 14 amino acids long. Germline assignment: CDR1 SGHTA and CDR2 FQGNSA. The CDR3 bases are TGTGCCAGCAGCACAGGCCCTATAGCTGATGAGCAGTTCTTC. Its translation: CASSTGPIADEQFF.

The CDR3: CASSTGTGIYGYTF. The CDR3 DNA reads as TGTGCCAGTAGCACCGGGACAGGGATTTATGGCTACACCTTC. The chain employs TRBV19 and TRBJ1-2; 9 bases match TRBD1. Per germline, CDR1 LNHDA and CDR2 SQIVND (reference sequence). This CDR3 region has 14 residues. The V segment lost 6 bases and the J segment 5 bases; nucleotides outside the gene matches: 7.

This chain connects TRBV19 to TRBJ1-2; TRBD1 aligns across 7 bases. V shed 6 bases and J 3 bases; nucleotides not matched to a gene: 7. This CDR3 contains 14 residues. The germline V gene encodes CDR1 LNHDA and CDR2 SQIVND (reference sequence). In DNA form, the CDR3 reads TGTGCCAGTAGCGAGGACAGGCTACACTATGGCTACACCTTC. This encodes CASSEDRLHYGYTF.

The CDR3 nucleotides read TGCGCCAGCAGCCTCTCATCCGGGACTAGCGGGGGGAGGGCGTTCTTC. This translates into CASSLSSGTSGGRAFF. This chain connects TRBV5-1 to TRBJ2-1; 15 bases match TRBD2. From germline, CDR1 is SGHRS and CDR2 YFSETQ. The CDR3 runs to 16 residues. J was trimmed by 15 bases and V by 4 bases; bases with no gene match: 14. The full variable domain, rest sourced from reference TRBV5-1 and TRBJ2-1, is KAGVTQTPRYLIKTRGQQVTLSCSPISGHRSVSWYQQTPGQGLQFLFEYFSETQRNKGNFPGRFSGRQFSNSRSEMNVSTLELGDSALYLCASSLSSGTSGGRAFFGPGTRLTVL.

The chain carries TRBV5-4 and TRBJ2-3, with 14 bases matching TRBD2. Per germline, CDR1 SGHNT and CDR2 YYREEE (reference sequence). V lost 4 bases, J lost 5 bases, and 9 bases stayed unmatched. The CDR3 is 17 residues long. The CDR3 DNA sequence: TGTGCCAGCAGCCCAGGTCCGGGACTAGCGGGGGAAGATACGCAGTATTTT. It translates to CASSPGPGLAGEDTQYF.

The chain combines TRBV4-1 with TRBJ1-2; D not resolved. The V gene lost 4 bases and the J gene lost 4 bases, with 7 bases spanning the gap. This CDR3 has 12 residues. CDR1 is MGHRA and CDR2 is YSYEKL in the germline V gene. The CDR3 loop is CASSLNGYGYTF. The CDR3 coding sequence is TGCGCCAGCAGCCTAAACGGCTATGGCTACACCTTC.

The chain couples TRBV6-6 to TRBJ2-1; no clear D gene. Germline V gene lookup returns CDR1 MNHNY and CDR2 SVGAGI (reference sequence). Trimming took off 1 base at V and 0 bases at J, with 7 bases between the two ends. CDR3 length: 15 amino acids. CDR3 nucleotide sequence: TGTGCCAGCAGTTACTTACAAAACTCCTACAATGAGCAGTTCTTC. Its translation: CASSYLQNSYNEQFF.

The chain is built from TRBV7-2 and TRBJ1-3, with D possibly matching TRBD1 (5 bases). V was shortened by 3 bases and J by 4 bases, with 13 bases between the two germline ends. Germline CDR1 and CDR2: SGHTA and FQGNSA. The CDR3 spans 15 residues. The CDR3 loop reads CASSLGEVQGNTIYF. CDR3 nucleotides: TGTGCCAGCAGCTTGGGGGAGGTTCAAGGAAACACCATATATTTT.

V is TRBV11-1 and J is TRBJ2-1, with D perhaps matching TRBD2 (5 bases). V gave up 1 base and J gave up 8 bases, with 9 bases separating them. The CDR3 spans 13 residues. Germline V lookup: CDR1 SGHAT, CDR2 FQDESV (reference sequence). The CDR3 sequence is CASSLVVRDEQFF. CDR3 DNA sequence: TGTGCCAGCAGCTTAGTCGTGAGGGATGAGCAGTTCTTC.

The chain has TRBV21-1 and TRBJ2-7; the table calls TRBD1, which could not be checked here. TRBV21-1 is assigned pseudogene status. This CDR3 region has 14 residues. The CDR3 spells CASSERDSSYEQYF. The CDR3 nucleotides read TGTGCCAGCAGCGAAAGGGACAGCTCCTACGAGCAGTACTTC.

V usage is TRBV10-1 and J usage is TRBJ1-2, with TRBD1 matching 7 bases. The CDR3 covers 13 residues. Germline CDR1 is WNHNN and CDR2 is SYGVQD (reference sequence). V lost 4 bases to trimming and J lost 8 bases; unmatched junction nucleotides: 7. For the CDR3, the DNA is TGCGCCAGCAGTGGAGAGGGGGCTGAAGGCTACACCTTC. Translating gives CASSGEGAEGYTF.

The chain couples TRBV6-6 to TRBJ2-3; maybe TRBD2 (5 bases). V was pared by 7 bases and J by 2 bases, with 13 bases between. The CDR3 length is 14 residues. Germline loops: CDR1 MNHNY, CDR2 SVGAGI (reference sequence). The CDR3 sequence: CASKQLGHTDTQYF. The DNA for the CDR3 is TGTGCCAGCAAACAACTAGGGCACACAGATACGCAGTATTTT.

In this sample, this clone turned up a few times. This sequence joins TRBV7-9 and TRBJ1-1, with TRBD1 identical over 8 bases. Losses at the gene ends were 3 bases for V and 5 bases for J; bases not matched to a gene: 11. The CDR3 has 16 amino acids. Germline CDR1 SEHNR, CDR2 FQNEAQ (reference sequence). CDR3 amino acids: CASSLGRGLLETEAFF. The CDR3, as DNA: TGTGCCAGCAGCTTGGGCAGGGGGCTGTTGGAAACTGAAGCTTTCTTT.

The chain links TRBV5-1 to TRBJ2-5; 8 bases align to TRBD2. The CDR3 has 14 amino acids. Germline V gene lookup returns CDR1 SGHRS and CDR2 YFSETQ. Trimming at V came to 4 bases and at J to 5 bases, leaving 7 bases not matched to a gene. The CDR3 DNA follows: TGCGCCAGCAGCGCGGGGGGAGGGGAGGAGACCCAGTACTTC. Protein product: CASSAGGGEETQYF.

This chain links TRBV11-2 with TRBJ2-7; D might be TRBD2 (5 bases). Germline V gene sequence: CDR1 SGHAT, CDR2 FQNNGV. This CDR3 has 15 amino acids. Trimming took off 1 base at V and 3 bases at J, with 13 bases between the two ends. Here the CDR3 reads CASSLAGGYLYEQYV. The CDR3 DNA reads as TGTGCCAGCAGCTTAGCAGGAGGTTACCTCTACGAGCAGTACGTC.

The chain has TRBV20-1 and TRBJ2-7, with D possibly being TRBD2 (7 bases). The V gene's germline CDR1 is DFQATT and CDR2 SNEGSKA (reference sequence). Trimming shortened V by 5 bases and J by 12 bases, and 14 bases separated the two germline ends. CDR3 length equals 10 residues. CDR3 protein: CSAGGGGPYV. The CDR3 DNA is TGCAGTGCTGGAGGGGGGGGGCCGTACGTC.

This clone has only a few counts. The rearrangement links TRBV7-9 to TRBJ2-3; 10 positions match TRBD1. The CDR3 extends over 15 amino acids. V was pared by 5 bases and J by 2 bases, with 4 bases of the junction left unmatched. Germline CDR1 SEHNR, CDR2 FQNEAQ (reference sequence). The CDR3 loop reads CASSRGQGYTDTQYF. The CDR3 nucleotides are TGTGCCAGCAGCAGGGGACAGGGGTACACAGATACGCAGTATTTT.

This chain's CDR3 is CASSLSGQGTYSPLHF. The CDR3 DNA reads TGTGCCAGCAGCTTAAGCGGACAGGGGACGTATTCACCCCTCCACTTT. The chain is built from TRBV7-9 and TRBJ1-6; 9 nucleotides line up with TRBD1. CDR1 and CDR2 (germline): SEHNR, FQNEAQ (reference sequence). J lost 8 bases, V lost 2 bases, and 7 bases had no gene match. The CDR3 has 16 residues.